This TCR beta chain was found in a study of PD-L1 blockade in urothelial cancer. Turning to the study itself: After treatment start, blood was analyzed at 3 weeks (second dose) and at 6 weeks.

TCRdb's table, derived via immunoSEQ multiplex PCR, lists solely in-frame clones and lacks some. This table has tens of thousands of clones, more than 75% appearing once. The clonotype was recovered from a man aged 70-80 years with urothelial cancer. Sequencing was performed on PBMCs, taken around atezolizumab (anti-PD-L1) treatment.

The CDR3 DNA reads TGTGCCAGCAGCGTAAGTAACTCCTTCACCTACGAGCAGTACTTC. Its translation is CASSVSNSFTYEQYF. The rearrangement joins TRBV9 to TRBJ2-7; D unresolved. The CDR3 consists of 15 residues. Germline loops: CDR1 SGDLS, CDR2 YYNGEE. Trimming removed 1 base at V and 2 bases at J, with 13 bases between.